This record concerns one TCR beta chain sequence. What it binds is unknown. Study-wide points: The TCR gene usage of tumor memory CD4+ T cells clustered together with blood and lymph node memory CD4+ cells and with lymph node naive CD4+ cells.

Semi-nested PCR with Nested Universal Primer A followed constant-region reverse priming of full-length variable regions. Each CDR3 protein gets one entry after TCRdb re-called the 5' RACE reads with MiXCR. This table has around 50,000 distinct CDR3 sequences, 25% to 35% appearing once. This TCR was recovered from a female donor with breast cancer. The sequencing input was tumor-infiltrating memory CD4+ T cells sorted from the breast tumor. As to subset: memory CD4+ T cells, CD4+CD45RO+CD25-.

The CDR3 here is CASSLDSGGFNTEAFF. In DNA form, the CDR3 reads TGTGCCAGCAGCTTAGACTCGGGCGGATTCAACACTGAAGCTTTCTTT. This chain joins TRBV11-2 and TRBJ1-1; D ambiguous. CDR3 length equals 16 residues. Between the trimmed V and J ends, which lost 0 bases and 2 bases, there was a span of 13 bases. The germline gives CDR1 SGHAT, CDR2 FQNNGV.